This TCR beta chain was retrieved from a study of vaccination and CD4 T cells after COVID-19. Study context: SARS-CoV-2, HCoV-NL63, HCoV-OC43 and HCoV-229E supplied the overlapping spike peptides used to stimulate cells.

Treatment defined: roughly 10-day PBMC culture with coronavirus spike peptide pools or control peptides (ViraFEST assay). With the Oncomine TCR Beta short-read assay, DNA from cultured CD4+ T cells was sequenced. From the PCR reads, TCRdb called clonotypes with MiXCR, one entry per CDR3 protein. The data show about 4,200 distinct CDR3 sequences, about 45% seen once. The table lists this clonotype with a few counts. Its antigen is undetermined. This CDR3 contains 14 residues. V shed 6 bases, J shed 5 bases, and the junction held 5 bases outside the gene matches. Germline loops: CDR1 SGHRS, CDR2 YFSETQ. The source of this sequence is a human donor who had recovered from COVID-19. Sequenced material: CD4+ T cells from blood, cultured in vitro. This chain links TRBV5-1 with TRBJ1-4; 9 bases are shared with TRBD1. The CDR3 bases are TGCGCCAGCAAGAACGGGACAGGGAATGAAAAACTGTTTTTT. This encodes CASKNGTGNEKLFF.